Listed below are T cell receptor beta chains from one sample, sequenced in a study of T cells in Graves' hyperthyroidism and ophthalmopathy. TCRdb re-analysed the multiplex PCR reads in MiXCR, keeping a single row per CDR3 protein. The data contain hundreds of thousands of distinct CDR3 sequences, 35% to 40% of them singletons. The sequencing sample was made of blood. These TCRs come from a man aged 18-30 years with Graves' hyperthyroidism. CDR3s include the opening cysteine and the closing phenylalanine or tryptophan. A D gene is named only where the DNA matches it firmly. Size values are once, few and many counts, or a class for expanded clones, and some rows have none.

size | D | J | V | CDR3 | DNA
- | TRBD1 | TRBJ1-6 | TRBV25-1 | CASLQGDRDNSPLHF | TGTGCCAGCCTACAAGGGGACAGGGATAATTCACCCCTCCACTTT
- | - | TRBJ1-5 | TRBV19 | CASSIGGGIQPQHF | TGTGCCAGTAGTATTGGAGGGGGGATTCAGCCCCAGCATTTT
once | - | TRBJ1-5 | TRBV19 | CASSMVLAGGETQHF | TGTGCCAGTAGTATGGTCCTAGCGGGAGGAGAGACCCAGCATTTT
many | - | TRBJ2-6 | TRBV19 | CASSIDGGSGANVLTF | TGTGCCAGTAGTATAGATGGGGGCTCTGGGGCCAACGTCCTGACTTTC
many | - | TRBJ1-3 | TRBV9 | CASSATGLSGNTIYF | TGTGCCAGCAGCGCCACAGGGCTCTCTGGAAACACCATATATTTT
- | - | TRBJ1-3 | TRBV7-2 | CASSSIGGRPGNTIYF | TGTGCCAGCAGCTCCATAGGGGGGCGACCTGGAAACACCATATATTTT
- | - | TRBJ1-3 | TRBV10-3 | CASSPQRQGNTIYF | TGTGCCAGCAGCCCTCAACGACAGGGAAACACCATATATTTT
many | - | TRBJ1-6 | TRBV12-3/TRBV12-4 | CASSKGVVSPLHF | TGTGCCAGCAGTAAAGGAGTAGTATCACCCCTCCACTTT
- | TRBD1 | TRBJ1-5 | TRBV4-3 | CASSQAWDRVVQPQHF | TGCGCCAGCAGCCAAGCCTGGGACAGGGTAGTTCAGCCCCAGCATTTT
few | - | TRBJ2-7 | TRBV19 | CAVGSSYEQYF | TGTGCCGTGGGGAGCTCCTACGAGCAGTACTTC
- | - | TRBJ1-1 | TRBV28 | CASSLEEAFF | TGTGCCAGCAGTTTAGAAGAGGCTTTCTTT
few | - | TRBJ1-3 | TRBV7-9 | CASLLVSPGNTIYF | TGTGCCAGCTTACTTGTCAGTCCTGGAAACACCATATATTTT
- | - | TRBJ1-1 | TRBV20-1 | CSPEGMNTEAFF | TGCAGCCCGGAGGGAATGAACACTGAAGCTTTCTTT
few | - | TRBJ1-4 | TRBV5-1 | CASSDPQGYGEKLFF | TGCGCCAGCAGTGACCCACAGGGTTATGGTGAAAAACTGTTTTTT
- | - | TRBJ2-7 | TRBV20-1 | CSARVPGDYEQYF | TGCAGTGCTAGAGTCCCAGGGGACTACGAGCAGTACTTC
- | TRBD2 | TRBJ2-5 | TRBV10-3 | CASSALTSGGAQETQYF | TGTGCCAGCAGTGCCCTTACTAGCGGGGGGGCCCAAGAGACCCAGTACTTC
few | - | TRBJ2-6 | TRBV5-1 | CASSPWTAASSGANVLTF | TGCGCCAGCAGCCCGTGGACAGCCGCAAGCTCTGGGGCCAACGTCCTGACTTTC
few | - | TRBJ2-2 | TRBV4-1 | CASRLDLYTGELFF | TGCGCCAGCAGGCTCGACCTGTACACCGGGGAGCTGTTTTTT
many | - | TRBJ1-5 | TRBV7-6 | CASSQGPSNQPQHF | TGTGCCAGTTCACAGGGTCCGAGCAATCAGCCCCAGCATTTT
many | - | TRBJ1-1 | TRBV2 | CAGITENTEAFF | TGTGCCGGCATCACAGAGAACACTGAAGCTTTCTTT
few | - | TRBJ1-4 | TRBV5-6 | CASSLGPQGLFF | TGTGCCAGCAGCTTGGGCCCACAAGGGCTGTTTTTT
- | - | TRBJ2-2 | TRBV5-6 | CASSFLASGELFF | TGTGCCAGCAGCTTCCTAGCGTCCGGGGAGCTGTTTTTT
- | - | TRBJ2-7 | TRBV29-1 | CSVQGHDEQYF | TGCAGCGTTCAGGGGCACGACGAGCAGTACTTC
- | TRBD1 | TRBJ1-2 | TRBV29-1 | CSVGGTEDLYGYTF | TGCAGCGTTGGCGGGACAGAGGACCTGTATGGCTACACCTTC
few | - | TRBJ2-7 | TRBV5-1 | CASSFLDSYKQYF | TGCGCCAGCAGCTTCCTAGACAGTTACAAGCAGTACTTC
once | TRBD1 | TRBJ1-6 | TRBV19 | CATRRDSRSPLHF | TGTGCCACGCGCCGGGACAGTCGATCACCCCTCCACTTT
many | TRBD2 | TRBJ2-7 | TRBV20-1 | CSARGTSGLYEQYF | TGCAGTGCTAGAGGGACTAGCGGACTCTACGAGCAGTACTTC
- | - | TRBJ2-2 | TRBV29-1 | CSIEPRRDGELFF | TGCAGCATTGAACCAAGGAGGGACGGGGAGCTGTTTTTT
few | TRBD1 | TRBJ2-5 | TRBV12-3/TRBV12-4 | CASSSTGAKYQETQYF | TGTGCCAGCAGTTCTACAGGGGCGAAGTACCAAGAGACCCAGTACTTC
many | - | TRBJ1-2 | TRBV29-1 | CSVHREDYGYTF | TGCAGCGTCCACCGGGAGGACTATGGCTACACCTTC
- | - | TRBJ2-7 | TRBV10-2 | CASKDPAYEQYF | TGCGCCAGCAAGGACCCGGCATACGAGCAGTACTTC